One and the same sample provided the 18 T cell receptor beta chains below, sequenced in a study of T cells expressing NK-cell markers. Reprocessing the 5' RACE reads, TCRdb reports a single entry for every CDR3 protein and omits DNA. The sample includes roughly 430,000 distinct CDR3 sequences. The specimen was blood T cells: a sorted CD56 or NKG2C T cell subset, CD4+ or CD8+ T cells, or bulk PBMC T cells (not recorded which). The source is a woman between 18 and 70 years old in good health.

This chain joins TRBV10-2 and TRBJ2-3; TCRdb designates TRBD1, a call that cannot be tested without DNA. The CDR3 has 14 amino acids. Germline-derived CDR1 and CDR2 are WSHSY and SAAADI. The CDR3 spells CASRTGSSTDTQYF.

This rearrangement joins TRBV7-2 to TRBJ2-7; TCRdb outputs TRBD1, but without DNA this stays unchecked. CDR3 length equals 16 residues. The germline gives CDR1 SGHTA, CDR2 FQGNSA. The CDR3 region is CASSLALGDRIYEQYF.

The V call is TRBV25-1, the J call TRBJ1-2; without DNA, the TCRdb call of TRBD1 cannot be checked. The germline V gene has CDR1 MGHDK and CDR2 SYGVNS. This CDR3 contains 13 residues. The CDR3 reads CASSQTPRGGYTF.

V gene TRBV7-2 combines with J gene TRBJ2-5; TCRdb names TRBD2, which stays unverified in the absence of DNA. Germline loops: CDR1 SGHTA, CDR2 FQGNSA. This CDR3 is 17 amino acids long. The CDR3 region is CASSLGLAGLPKETQYF.

This rearrangement joins TRBV10-3 to TRBJ2-5; without DNA, the TCRdb call of TRBD1 cannot be checked. This CDR3 contains 14 residues. From germline, CDR1 is ENHRY and CDR2 SYGVKD. The CDR3: CAISDSSGGETQYF.

The chain uses TRBV7-6 and TRBJ2-3; TCRdb's D call of TRBD2 is untestable without DNA. Germline CDR1 reads SGHVS; CDR2 reads FNYEAQ. The CDR3 is made up of 15 amino acids. The CDR3 is CASSMTSGYTDTQYF.

The rearrangement links TRBV6-5 to TRBJ2-5; TCRdb lists TRBD1, though no DNA is available to test this call. The germline V gene encodes CDR1 MNHEY and CDR2 SVGAGI. The CDR3 extends over 15 amino acids. The chain's CDR3 is CASSYSDRAQETQYF.

The chain recombines TRBV5-4 with TRBJ2-5; TCRdb returns TRBD2, unconfirmable since there is no DNA. The CDR3 totals 13 residues. The germline V gene encodes CDR1 SGHNT and CDR2 YYREEE (reference sequence). The CDR3 sequence: CASSKTSGALQYF.

The chain joins TRBV4-3 to TRBJ1-2; there is no DNA to check the TCRdb D call of TRBD1. The length of the CDR3 is 17 residues. The germline CDR1 and CDR2 sequences are LGHNA and YSLEER. This CDR3 is CASSQDLRGTGDRGYTF.

This sequence joins TRBV6-1 and TRBJ2-2; TCRdb lists TRBD2, though no DNA is available to test this call. The germline V gene encodes CDR1 MNHNS and CDR2 SASEGT. This CDR3 contains 18 residues. CDR3 amino acids: CASIKGLAGRTNTGELFF.

The rearrangement links TRBV7-9 to TRBJ2-7; the D call of TRBD1 rests on TCRdb alone, since no DNA is present to check it. The germline CDR1 and CDR2 sequences are SEHNR and FQNEAQ (reference sequence). The CDR3 runs to 15 residues. CDR3 region: CASSQLRDRVYEQYF.

V gene TRBV11-2 combines with J gene TRBJ2-7. In germline, CDR1 is SGHAT, CDR2 FQNNGV. CDR3 length equals 12 residues. The chain's CDR3 is CASSLDQGKQYF.

J is TRBJ2-2 and V is TRBV12-3 or TRBV12-4; lacking DNA, the TRBD1 call made by TCRdb goes unchecked. The CDR3 runs to 15 residues. The CDR3 here is CASSQGTGRPGELFF.

The chain joins TRBV20-1 to TRBJ2-7; TCRdb names TRBD2, which stays unverified in the absence of DNA. This CDR3 spans 14 amino acids. Germline CDR1 DFQATT, CDR2 SNEGSKA (reference sequence). CDR3: CSARVASGSYEQYF.

The J gene is TRBJ2-1, the V gene TRBV14; with no DNA, the TCRdb D assignment of TRBD1 cannot be verified. Germline V CDR1 and CDR2: SGHDN, FVKESK. This CDR3 is 15 amino acids long. CDR3 sequence reads: CASSSWTGTNNEQFF.

The genes are TRBV12-3 or TRBV12-4 and TRBJ2-3; TCRdb reports TRBD2, a call that lacks DNA to check it against. The length of the CDR3 is 17 residues. The CDR3 is CASSFRGLAGVGDTQYF.

This chain joins TRBV29-1 and TRBJ2-7. The CDR3 sequence is 12 residues long. In germline, CDR1 is SQVTM, CDR2 ANQGSEA. CDR3 sequence: CSVRYGYYEQYF.

The CDR3 sequence: CASSLKSGQETQYF. V is TRBV5-4 and J is TRBJ2-5; TCRdb's D call of TRBD2 is untestable without DNA. CDR1 SGHNT and CDR2 YYREEE come from the germline V gene (reference sequence). CDR3 size: 14 residues. Complete variable domain (other parts from reference TRBV5-4 and TRBJ2-5): ETGVTQSPTHLIKTRGQQVTLRCSSQSGHNTVSWYQQALGQGPQFIFQYYREEENGRGNFPPRFSGLQFPNYSSELNVNALELDDSALYLCASSLKSGQETQYFGPGTRLLVL.